The 15 T cell receptor beta chains given below trace back to one sample, sequenced in a study of blood T cell repertoires in COVID-19. Here immunoSEQ multiplex PCR was the method, and the copy in TCRdb shows in-frame clones only, minus some. The data contain around 97,000 clones, just under 90% of them singletons. The sequenced sample was peripheral blood. The source of these receptors is a human donor in a cohort sampled during active COVID-19.

This chain links TRBV15 with TRBJ2-1; D perhaps matches TRBD2 (6 bases). The V gene's germline CDR1 is LNHNV and CDR2 YYDKDF (reference sequence). The CDR3 extends over 13 amino acids. Between the trimmed V and J ends, which lost 3 bases and 9 bases, there was a span of 12 bases. The CDR3 loop is CATSSGRGAEQFF. CDR3 coding DNA: TGTGCCACCAGCAGTGGGCGGGGAGCTGAGCAGTTCTTC.

The rearrangement joins TRBV27 to TRBJ2-7; 8 bases align to TRBD1. The V and J ends lost 5 bases and 4 bases, in that order; junction bases with no gene match: 13. Per the germline V gene, CDR1 is MNHEY and CDR2 is SMNVEV (reference sequence). The CDR3 totals 16 residues. The CDR3 bases are TGTGCCAGCAGTCCCCGGTTGGGGGACAGGCTGTACGAGCAGTACTTC. It yields the protein CASSPRLGDRLYEQYF.

The chain carries TRBV6-2 or TRBV6-3 and TRBJ2-5; 15 nucleotides match TRBD2. The germline CDR1 and CDR2 sequences are MNHEY and SVGEGT. V dropped 3 bases and J dropped 5; count of bases not matched to a gene: 4. This CDR3 has 16 residues. The CDR3 sequence is CASSYQGLAGGETQYF. The CDR3, as DNA: TGTGCCAGCAGTTATCAAGGACTAGCGGGAGGGGAGACCCAGTACTTC.

This rearrangement joins TRBV16 to TRBJ1-5; D is perhaps TRBD1 (6 bases). Trimming took 4 bases from V and 5 from J, leaving 18 bases between them. The CDR3 spans 16 residues. The germline gives CDR1 KGHSY, CDR2 FQNENV. The CDR3 sequence: CASSRVGHRVDQPQHF. The DNA for the CDR3 is TGTGCCAGCAGCCGAGTGGGACATAGAGTGGATCAGCCCCAGCATTTT. The full variable domain, in which reference TRBV16 and TRBJ1-5 provide the parts outside the CDR3, is GEEVAQTPKHLVRGEGQKAKLYCAPIKGHSYVFWYQQVLKNEFKFLISFQNENVFDETGMPKERFSAKCLPNSPCSLEIQATKLEDSAVYFCASSRVGHRVDQPQHFGDGTRLSIL.

The rearrangement joins TRBV27 to TRBJ1-2; the D is unclear. The CDR3 covers 14 residues. V was shortened by 6 bases and J by 6 bases, with 17 bases between the two germline ends. The germline V gene encodes CDR1 MNHEY and CDR2 SMNVEV (reference sequence). CDR3 sequence (DNA): TGTGCCAGCAGACGCAGCCCTATACGGGATGGCTACACCTTC. This encodes CASRRSPIRDGYTF.

This chain links TRBV7-2 with TRBJ1-1; D is possibly TRBD1 (6 bases). Trimming took 1 base from V and 4 from J, leaving 16 bases between them. The CDR3 runs 16 residues. Germline loops: CDR1 SGHTA, CDR2 FQGNSA. CDR3 residues: CASSLGNRVRGTEAFF. The CDR3 DNA sequence: TGTGCCAGCAGCTTAGGGAACAGGGTCAGGGGCACTGAAGCTTTCTTT.

The CDR3 DNA follows: TGTGCCAGCAGCCTTTACCGGGACAGGGTAAATCGCGGCTACACCTTC. Amino acids: CASSLYRDRVNRGYTF. The V call is TRBV3-1 (or the pseudogene TRBV3-2), the J call TRBJ1-2; 9 nucleotides agree with TRBD1. CDR1 LGHDT and CDR2 YNNKEL come from the germline V gene (reference sequence). CDR3 length: 16 residues. Trimming cost V 4 bases and J 8 bases; bases outside gene matches: 14.

The gene calls are TRBV5-1 and TRBJ2-3; no reliable D call. This CDR3 spans 17 amino acids. Trimming cost V 1 base and J 7 bases, with 22 bases left between them. CDR1 SGHRS and CDR2 YFSETQ come from the germline V gene. CDR3: CASSLSLDPTRSNTQYF. As DNA, the CDR3 is TGCGCCAGCAGCTTGTCTCTAGACCCGACTCGAAGTAATACGCAGTATTTT. The variable domain in full, with the rest retrieved from reference TRBV5-1 and TRBJ2-3, is KAGVTQTPRYLIKTRGQQVTLSCSPISGHRSVSWYQQTPGQGLQFLFEYFSETQRNKGNFPGRFSGRQFSNSRSEMNVSTLELGDSALYLCASSLSLDPTRSNTQYFGPGTRLTVL.

The chain carries TRBV6-1 and TRBJ2-4, with 7 bases identical to TRBD2. The CDR3 has 16 residues. With 3 bases clipped from V and 9 bases from J, the junction kept 14 bases outside the gene matches. Germline assignment: CDR1 MNHNS and CDR2 SASEGT. CDR3 DNA: TGTGCCAGCAGTGATAGGGCTAGCGGAGGTATCGGCATTCAGTACTTC. Encoded protein: CASSDRASGGIGIQYF.

The chain recombines TRBV6-5 with TRBJ1-2; the D is unclear. Germline V gene sequence: CDR1 MNHEY, CDR2 SVGAGI. This CDR3 has 14 amino acids. The germline V and J ends were trimmed by 7 bases and 6 bases, with 18 bases remaining between them. CDR3 DNA: TGTGCCAGCAACCTAGACGGTCTGAGGAATGGCTACACCTTC. It specifies CASNLDGLRNGYTF.

CDR3 amino acids: CASRPGTGGGTGELFF. The CDR3 coding sequence is TGCGCCAGCAGACCTGGGACAGGGGGAGGAACCGGGGAGCTGTTTTTT. This chain links TRBV5-1 with TRBJ2-2; 11 nucleotides match TRBD1. Losses at the gene ends were 5 bases for V and 5 bases for J; bases not matched to a gene: 8. This CDR3 region has 16 residues. Germline V gene lookup returns CDR1 SGHRS and CDR2 YFSETQ.

This clone has a single count. The rearrangement uses TRBV4-1 and TRBJ2-7; 12 bases are a match to TRBD2. This CDR3 has 16 residues. CDR1 and CDR2 (germline): MGHRA, YSYEKL. Losses at the gene ends were 4 bases for V and 2 bases for J; bases not matched to a gene: 6. DNA of the CDR3: TGCGCCAGCAGCCTTCAACTAGCGGGGGGCACCTACGAGCAGTACTTC. As protein: CASSLQLAGGTYEQYF.

The gene calls are TRBV6-5 and TRBJ2-1; TRBD1 matches 9 bases. The CDR3 is made up of 16 amino acids. Germline loops: CDR1 MNHEY, CDR2 SVGAGI. With V trimmed by 0 bases and J by 6 bases, 6 bases remained unmatched. The CDR3 loop reads CASSYSIRTGVNEQFF. The CDR3 DNA is TGTGCCAGCAGTTACTCGATTCGGACAGGGGTCAATGAGCAGTTCTTC.

This clone was counted between two and nine times. J is TRBJ1-2 and V is TRBV6-1; no firm D call. V gave up 2 bases and J gave up 4 bases, with 11 bases separating them. The V gene's germline CDR1 is MNHNS and CDR2 SASEGT. This CDR3 region has 14 residues. In DNA, the CDR3 is TGTGCCAGCAGTGAACACGGAGCGAGCTATGGCTACACCTTC. Translation gives CASSEHGASYGYTF.

V gene TRBV7-8 combines with J gene TRBJ2-5; 12 nucleotides line up with TRBD2. This CDR3 is built from 15 residues. CDR1 and CDR2 (germline): SGHVS, FQNEAQ. Losses at the gene ends were 4 bases for V and 3 bases for J; bases not matched to a gene: 3. CDR3 region: CASSYRTSGKETQYF. CDR3 DNA sequence: TGTGCCAGCAGCTATAGGACTAGCGGGAAAGAGACCCAGTACTTC.